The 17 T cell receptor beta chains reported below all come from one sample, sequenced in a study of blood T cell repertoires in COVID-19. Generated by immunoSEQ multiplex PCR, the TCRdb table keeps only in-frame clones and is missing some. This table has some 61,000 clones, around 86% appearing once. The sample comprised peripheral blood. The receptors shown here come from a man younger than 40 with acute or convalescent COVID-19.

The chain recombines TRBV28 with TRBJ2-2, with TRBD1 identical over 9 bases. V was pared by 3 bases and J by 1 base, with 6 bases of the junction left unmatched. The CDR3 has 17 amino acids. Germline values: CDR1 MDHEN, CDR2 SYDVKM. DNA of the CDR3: TGTGCCAGCAGTTTTCGGACAGGGGTTGTGAACACCGGGGAGCTGTTTTTT. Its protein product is CASSFRTGVVNTGELFF.

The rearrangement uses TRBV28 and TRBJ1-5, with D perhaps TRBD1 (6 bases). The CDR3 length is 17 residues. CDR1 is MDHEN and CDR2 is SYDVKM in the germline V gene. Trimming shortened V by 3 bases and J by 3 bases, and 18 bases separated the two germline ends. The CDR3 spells CASSFVVWTDNNQPQHF. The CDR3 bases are TGTGCCAGCAGTTTTGTGGTGTGGACAGACAACAATCAGCCCCAGCATTTT.

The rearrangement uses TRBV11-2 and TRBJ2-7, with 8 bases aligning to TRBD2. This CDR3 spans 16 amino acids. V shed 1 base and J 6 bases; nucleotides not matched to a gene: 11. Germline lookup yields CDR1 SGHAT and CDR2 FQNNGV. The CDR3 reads CASSLVPGGRYIEQYF. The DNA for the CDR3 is TGTGCCAGCAGCTTAGTTCCGGGAGGGAGGTACATCGAGCAGTACTTC.

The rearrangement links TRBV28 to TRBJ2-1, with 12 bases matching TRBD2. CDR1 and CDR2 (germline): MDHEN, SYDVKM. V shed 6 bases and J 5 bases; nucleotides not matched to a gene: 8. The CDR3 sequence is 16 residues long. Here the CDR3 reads CASSSAGLAGNNEQFF. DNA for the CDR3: TGTGCCAGCAGCTCGGCAGGACTAGCGGGAAACAATGAGCAGTTCTTC.

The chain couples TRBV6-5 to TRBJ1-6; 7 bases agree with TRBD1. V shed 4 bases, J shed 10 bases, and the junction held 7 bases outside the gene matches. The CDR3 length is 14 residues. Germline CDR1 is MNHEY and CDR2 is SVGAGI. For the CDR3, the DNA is TGTGCCAGCAGTTCAATGAGGGGGCCCTCACCCCTCCACTTT. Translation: CASSSMRGPSPLHF.

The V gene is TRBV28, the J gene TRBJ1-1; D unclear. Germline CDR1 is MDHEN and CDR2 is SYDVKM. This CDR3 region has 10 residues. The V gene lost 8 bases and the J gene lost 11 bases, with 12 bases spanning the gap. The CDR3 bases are TGTGCCAGCGCCCAGCGTTGGGCTTTCTTT. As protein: CASAQRWAFF.

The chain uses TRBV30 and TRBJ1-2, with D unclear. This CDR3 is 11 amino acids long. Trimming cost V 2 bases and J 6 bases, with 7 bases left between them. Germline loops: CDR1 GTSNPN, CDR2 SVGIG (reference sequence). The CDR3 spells CAWSRRDGYTF. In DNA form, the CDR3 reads TGTGCCTGGAGTCGCCGCGATGGCTACACCTTC.

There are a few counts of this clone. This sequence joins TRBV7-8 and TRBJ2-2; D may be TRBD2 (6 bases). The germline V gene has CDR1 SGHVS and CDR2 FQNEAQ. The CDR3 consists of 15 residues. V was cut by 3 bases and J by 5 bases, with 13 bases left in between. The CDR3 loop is CASSFQGLRTGELFF. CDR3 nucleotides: TGTGCCAGCAGCTTTCAGGGACTCAGGACCGGGGAGCTGTTTTTT.

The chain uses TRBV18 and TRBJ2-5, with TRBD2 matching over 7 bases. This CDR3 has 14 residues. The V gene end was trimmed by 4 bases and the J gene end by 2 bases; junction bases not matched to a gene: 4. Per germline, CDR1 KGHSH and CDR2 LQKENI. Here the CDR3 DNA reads TGTGCCAGCTCACGTCGGGGGGATCAAGAGACCCAGTACTTC. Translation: CASSRRGDQETQYF.

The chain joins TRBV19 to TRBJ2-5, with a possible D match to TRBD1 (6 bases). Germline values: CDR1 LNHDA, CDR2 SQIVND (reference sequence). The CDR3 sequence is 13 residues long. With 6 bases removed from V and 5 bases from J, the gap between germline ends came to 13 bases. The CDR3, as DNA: TGTGCCAGTAGGCAAACAGGGTTGGAGACCCAGTACTTC. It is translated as CASRQTGLETQYF.

Here the CDR3 reads CASPIMGGPCTGELFF. The CDR3 bases are TGCGCCAGTCCTATTATGGGAGGGCCTTGCACCGGGGAGCTGTTTTTT. The V and J genes are TRBV10-1 and TRBJ2-2; 7 bases are a match to TRBD2. This CDR3 has 16 residues. In germline, CDR1 is WNHNN, CDR2 SYGVQD (reference sequence). Trimming at V came to 9 bases and at J to 4 bases, leaving 14 bases not matched to a gene.

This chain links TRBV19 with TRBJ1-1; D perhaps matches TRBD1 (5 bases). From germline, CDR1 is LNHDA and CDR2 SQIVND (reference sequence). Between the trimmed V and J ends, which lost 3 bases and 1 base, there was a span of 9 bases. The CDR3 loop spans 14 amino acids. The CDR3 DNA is TGTGCCAGTAGTATGCCAGGGTGGAACACTGAAGCTTTCTTT. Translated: CASSMPGWNTEAFF.

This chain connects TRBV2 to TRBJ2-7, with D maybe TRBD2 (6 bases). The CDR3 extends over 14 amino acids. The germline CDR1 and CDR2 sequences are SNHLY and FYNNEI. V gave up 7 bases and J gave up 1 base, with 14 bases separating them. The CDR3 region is CASIRGGVSYEQYF. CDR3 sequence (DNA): TGTGCCAGCATACGGGGAGGAGTTTCCTACGAGCAGTACTTC. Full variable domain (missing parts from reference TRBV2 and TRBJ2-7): EPEVTQTPSHQVTQMGQEVILRCVPISNHLYFYWYRQILGQKVEFLVSFYNNEISEKSEIFDDQFSVERPDGSNFTLKIRSTKLEDSAMYFCASIRGGVSYEQYFGPGTRLTVT.

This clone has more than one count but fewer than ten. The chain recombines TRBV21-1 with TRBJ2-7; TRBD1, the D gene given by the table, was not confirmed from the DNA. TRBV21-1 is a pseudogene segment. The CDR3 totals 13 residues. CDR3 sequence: CASTGALCHEQYF. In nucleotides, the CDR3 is TGTGCCAGCACAGGGGCCCTCTGCCACGAGCAGTACTTC.

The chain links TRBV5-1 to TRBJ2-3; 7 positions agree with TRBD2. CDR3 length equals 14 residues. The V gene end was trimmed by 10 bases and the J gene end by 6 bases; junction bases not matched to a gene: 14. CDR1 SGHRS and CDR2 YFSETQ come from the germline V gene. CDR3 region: CAAAMGGPPDTQYF. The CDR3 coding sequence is TGCGCCGCTGCGATGGGAGGGCCCCCGGATACGCAGTATTTT.

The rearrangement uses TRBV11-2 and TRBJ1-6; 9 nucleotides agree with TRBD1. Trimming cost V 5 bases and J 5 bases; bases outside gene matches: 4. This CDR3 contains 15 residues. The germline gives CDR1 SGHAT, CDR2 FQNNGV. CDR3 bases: TGTGCCAGCAGCCCCGGGACAGGGCATAATTCACCCCTCCACTTT. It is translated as CASSPGTGHNSPLHF.

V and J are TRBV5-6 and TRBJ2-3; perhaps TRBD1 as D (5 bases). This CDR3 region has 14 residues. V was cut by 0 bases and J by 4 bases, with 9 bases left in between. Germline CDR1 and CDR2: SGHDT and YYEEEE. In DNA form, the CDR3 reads TGTGCCAGCAGCTTGGCATGGGGCTCAGATACGCAGTATTTT. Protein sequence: CASSLAWGSDTQYF. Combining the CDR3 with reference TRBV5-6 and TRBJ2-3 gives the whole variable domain DAGVTQSPTHLIKTRGQQVTLRCSPKSGHDTVSWYQQALGQGPQFIFQYYEEEERQRGNFPDRFSGHQFPNYSSELNVNALLLGDSALYLCASSLAWGSDTQYFGPGTRLTVL.